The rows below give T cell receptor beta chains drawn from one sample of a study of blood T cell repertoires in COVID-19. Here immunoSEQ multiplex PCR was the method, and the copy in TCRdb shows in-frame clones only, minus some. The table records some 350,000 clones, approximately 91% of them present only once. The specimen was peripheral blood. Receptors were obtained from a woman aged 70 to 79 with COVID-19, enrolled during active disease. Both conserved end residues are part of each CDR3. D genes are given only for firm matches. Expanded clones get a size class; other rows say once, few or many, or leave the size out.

TGTGCCAGTAGCCTAGGGCAGGGAAGCTCCTACGAGCAGTACTTC CASSLGQGSSYEQYF TRBJ2-7 NA NA TRBV19
TGTGCCTGGGGACAGGGACTCTACACCGGGGAGCTGTTTTTT CAWGQGLYTGELFF TRBJ2-2 TRBD1 NA TRBV30
TGTGCCAGCAGCTTAGGGGAGAACTATGGCTACACCTTC CASSLGENYGYTF TRBJ1-2 NA NA TRBV7-9
TGTGCCAGCAGCTTATCCGGGACAGTTAATGAAAAACTGTTTTTT CASSLSGTVNEKLFF TRBJ1-4 TRBD1 NA TRBV7-2
TGTGCCAGCAGCCAAGACAGGAGCAATCAGCCCCAGCATTTT CASSQDRSNQPQHF TRBJ1-5 NA few TRBV2
TGTGCCAGCAGCACTATCCAGGGGTTCGGAATCTACAATGAGCAGTTCTTC CASSTIQGFGIYNEQFF TRBJ2-1 NA NA TRBV5-8
TGCGCCAGCAGTGAAAGCGTAAGTCAGCCCCAGCATTTT CASSESVSQPQHF TRBJ1-5 NA once TRBV10-2
TGTGCCAGCAGTGACCTGGGGCGCGGTAACTATGGCTACACCTTC CASSDLGRGNYGYTF TRBJ1-2 NA few TRBV6-1
TGTGCCAGCAGCCCACTTACTAGCGGGGGGTCATACGAGCAGTACTTC CASSPLTSGGSYEQYF TRBJ2-7 TRBD2 NA TRBV28
TGTGCCAGCAGCTTAGCTCAGGGATTACCCACCTTC CASSLAQGLPTF TRBJ1-2 NA NA TRBV7-9
TGCAGTGCTAGTCTAGCGGGAACAGATACGCAGTATTTT CSASLAGTDTQYF TRBJ2-3 TRBD2 NA TRBV20-1
TGCGCCACCACAGCAAGCGGGGGGCCCTACAATGAGCAGTTCTTC CATTASGGPYNEQFF TRBJ2-1 TRBD2 NA TRBV5-1
TGTGCCAGTAGTATAGCAAGGCGGCTAGCGGGCAACACAGATACGCAGTATTTT CASSIARRLAGNTDTQYF TRBJ2-3 TRBD2 NA TRBV19
TGTGCCAGCAGTTTATTGCGGGAATCCACTGAAGCTTTCTTT CASSLLRESTEAFF TRBJ1-1 NA NA TRBV27
TGTGCCAGCAGTTTAATTGGGCTTGAAGCTTTCTTT CASSLIGLEAFF TRBJ1-1 NA NA TRBV28
TGTGCCAGTAGTAGCCGACCAGGGGTGCGCATTCGGTGGACTGAAGCTTTCTTT CASSSRPGVRIRWTEAFF TRBJ1-1 NA NA TRBV19
TGTGCCAGCAGCTCTAATCTTGCCACTATAGGAACTGAAGCTTTCTTT CASSSNLATIGTEAFF TRBJ1-1 NA NA TRBV6-2/TRBV6-3
TGTGCCAGCAGTTACCGGGGGAACACTGAAGCTTTCTTT CASSYRGNTEAFF TRBJ1-1 NA NA TRBV6-5
TGTGCCAGCAGCTTCAGAACTAATTCACCCCTCCACTTT CASSFRTNSPLHF TRBJ1-6 NA NA TRBV5-6
TGTGCCAGCAGTCTCAGGGGAGAGACCCAGTACTTC CASSLRGETQYF TRBJ2-5 NA NA TRBV25-1
TGTGCCAGCCGTTCTGACTGGGACTATGGCTACACCTTC CASRSDWDYGYTF TRBJ1-2 NA NA TRBV27
TGTGCTAGTGGCCCGGGACTCCCCCCCGAGCAGTTCTTC CASGPGLPPEQFF TRBJ2-1 NA NA TRBV12-5
TGTGCCAGCAGCTTGTCAGGGGTCACCGGGGAGCTGTTTTTT CASSLSGVTGELFF TRBJ2-2 NA NA TRBV11-2